These 7 T cell receptor beta chains were all obtained from the same sample, sequenced in a study of sequential checkpoint blockade in melanoma. Treatment indicated: randomized to nivolumab then ipilimumab (arm A) or the reverse (arm B). Method: immunoSEQ multiplex PCR; TCRdb's copy keeps in-frame clones and lacks some. The table lists approximately 21,000 clones, around 82% of them singletons, with around a tenth in the top ten. The starting material was CD8+ T cells sorted from blood (inferred from file names), obtained from a patient given nivolumab and ipilimumab in sequence. Every receptor here comes from a human donor with melanoma.

Worth noting for this clone: The germline gene is not matched at one end of the junction; a read error may be the cause. This sequence joins TRBV7-7 and TRBJ2-5; D may be TRBD1 (5 bases). The CDR3 runs to 13 residues. Germline V gene lookup returns CDR1 SSHAT and CDR2 FNYEAQ (reference sequence). In DNA form, the CDR3 reads TGTGCTAGCAGCCCCAGGGAAACGGAGACCCAGTACTTC. Translated, it gives CASSPRETETQYF.

The rearrangement links TRBV7-9 to TRBJ1-2; weak D call: TRBD1 (6 bases). V lost 6 bases and J 4 bases, leaving 12 bases between the germline ends. The CDR3 sequence is 13 residues long. Per germline, CDR1 SEHNR and CDR2 FQNEAQ (reference sequence). The CDR3 is CASRRDKPYGYTF. CDR3 sequence (DNA): TGTGCCAGCAGGAGGGACAAACCCTATGGCTACACCTTC.

Details on this clone: Other DNA sequences of this sample code for an identical CDR3. The rearrangement joins TRBV5-6 to TRBJ2-7; TRBD1 is a possible D gene (8 bases). Germline lookup yields CDR1 SGHDT and CDR2 YYEEEE. The length of the CDR3 is 15 residues. V lost 2 bases and J lost 4, with 16 bases in between. CDR3 in amino acids: CASSFTGGAAYEQYF. The CDR3 DNA reads as TGTGCCAGCAGCTTCACAGGGGGGGCGGCATACGAGCAGTACTTC.

The rearrangement links TRBV2 to TRBJ1-1; D perhaps matches TRBD1 (5 bases). CDR3 length: 14 amino acids. Germline lookup yields CDR1 SNHLY and CDR2 FYNNEI. The V and J ends lost 6 bases and 0 bases respectively, with 11 bases between them. Here the CDR3 DNA reads TGTGCCAGCAGAGCGGGACTTATGAACACTGAAGCTTTCTTT. Its translation: CASRAGLMNTEAFF.

Remarks on this clone: Its ends do not fully match the called genes, so a read error is possible. The genes are TRBV7-9 and TRBJ1-2; D remains unclear. The CDR3 is 12 amino acids. Germline values: CDR1 SEHNR, CDR2 FQNEAQ (reference sequence). The CDR3 here is CASSLDYYGYTF. The CDR3 bases are TGTGCCAGCAGTTTAGACTACTATGGCTACACCTTC.

The chain combines TRBV5-4 with TRBJ2-5, with D maybe TRBD2 (5 bases). This CDR3 has 14 amino acids. Trimming shortened V by 3 bases and J by 1 base, and 10 bases separated the two germline ends. Germline lookup yields CDR1 SGHNT and CDR2 YYREEE (reference sequence). CDR3 DNA: TGTGCCAGCAGCTATGGAGGAGCCCAAGAGACCCAGTACTTC. It translates to CASSYGGAQETQYF.

The genes are TRBV2 and TRBJ2-7; TRBD2 agrees at 9 bases. Germline CDR1 and CDR2: SNHLY and FYNNEI. J gave up 0 bases and V 6 bases, and 15 bases lay outside the gene matches. The CDR3 loop spans 18 amino acids. The CDR3 loop is CASSPLPSGIPSSYEQYF. The CDR3 coding sequence is TGTGCCAGCAGCCCACTGCCTAGCGGGATCCCTAGCTCCTACGAGCAGTACTTC.